The entry below gives a single T cell receptor (beta chain) sequence along with its context. Its antigen is still unknown. These data come from a study of shared clonotypes between healthy human individuals. The naive CD8 fraction comprised CD45RO-negative cells positively selected for CCR7 and excluded terminally differentiated effector memory CD45RA+ cells. Adults of Caucasian background living in Nashville, Tennessee made up all donors. Findings of the study overall: Large depth notwithstanding, sorted-subset sequencing proved incomplete by rarefaction.

Some clones are missing from TCRdb's copy, which holds only in-frame ones; the method was immunoSEQ multiplex PCR. The table lists hundreds of thousands of clones, over 90% of them singletons. Germline V gene sequence: CDR1 PRHDT, CDR2 FYEKMQ (reference sequence). The CDR3 totals 12 residues. Trimming removed 5 bases from V and 5 bases from J, with 6 bases in between. The TCR was taken from a man aged 25-45 years in good health. Specimen: naive CD8+ T cells sorted from blood. This chain uses TRBV13 with TRBJ2-2; no reliable D call. The CDR3, as DNA: TGTGCCAGCAGCGTACGTACCGGGGAGCTGTTTTTT. Translating it yields CASSVRTGELFF.